This T cell receptor beta chain was identified during a study of cytomegalovirus exposure and HLA in healthy donors. Overall study: Of the donors genotyped, approximately 430 in all, 80% to 85% fell in the Caucasian-associated ancestry cluster.

The CDR3 runs to 15 residues. Germline CDR1 reads SEHNR; CDR2 reads FQNEAQ (reference sequence). V was shortened by 1 base and J by 2 bases, with 12 bases between the two germline ends. The PCR ran on 60 Vbeta and 13 Jbeta primers. Using immunoSEQ multiplex PCR, the repertoire was profiled, and TCRdb retains in-frame clones only, with some absent. The sample table sets out 150,000 or so clones. The sample was PBMCs. This sequence joins TRBV7-9 and TRBJ2-7, with D perhaps matching TRBD2 (6 bases). This TCR derives from a woman aged 60-75 years in good health and CMV-seronegative. CDR3 amino acids: CASSLGRGKTYEQYF. The CDR3 nucleotides read TGTGCCAGCAGCTTAGGGCGGGGCAAAACCTACGAGCAGTACTTC.